The 16 T cell receptor beta chains reported below all come from one sample, sequenced in a study of T cell responses to AZD1222 COVID-19 vaccine. Some clones are missing from TCRdb's copy, which holds only in-frame ones; the method was immunoSEQ multiplex PCR. The repertoire consists of about 140,000 clones, with roughly 90% occurring once and the leading ten covering approximately 4.5%. This specimen consisted of peripheral blood, obtained on day 0 of AZD1222 vaccination. The source of these receptors is an adult in good health.

The chain recombines TRBV10-3 with TRBJ2-3; 11 nucleotides match TRBD1. The CDR3 extends over 17 amino acids. Germline CDR1 is ENHRY and CDR2 is SYGVKD. Losses at the gene ends were 5 bases for V and 3 bases for J; bases not matched to a gene: 10. The CDR3 sequence: CAISKIPGQGDTDTQYF. CDR3 coding DNA: TGTGCCATCAGTAAAATACCGGGACAGGGGGATACAGATACGCAGTATTTT.

V usage is TRBV19 and J usage is TRBJ2-3; TRBD2 matches at 9 bases. This CDR3 contains 16 residues. V shed 4 bases, J shed 2 bases, and the junction held 7 bases outside the gene matches. Germline assignment: CDR1 LNHDA and CDR2 SQIVND (reference sequence). The CDR3: CASSTSGALFTDTQYF. The CDR3, as DNA: TGTGCCAGTAGTACTAGCGGGGCTCTTTTCACAGATACGCAGTATTTT.

This chain connects TRBV3-1 (or the pseudogene TRBV3-2) to TRBJ1-2, with D unclear. Looked up from germline, CDR1 is LGHDT and CDR2 is YNNKEL (reference sequence). The V gene lost 0 bases and the J gene lost 5 bases, with 13 bases spanning the gap. The CDR3 totals 15 residues. For the CDR3, the DNA is TGTGCCAGCAGCCAAGACCTCTATGGGATTTATGGCTACACCTTC. This gives the protein CASSQDLYGIYGYTF.

The table lists this clone with a count of one. The chain recombines TRBV7-2 with TRBJ1-1; D perhaps matches TRBD1 (5 bases). This CDR3 is built from 13 residues. The ends were cut back, 5 bases at V and 1 base at J, with 8 bases in the middle. The germline CDR1 and CDR2 sequences are SGHTA and FQGNSA. CDR3 in amino acids: CASSIGQNTEAFF. CDR3 coding DNA: TGTGCCAGCAGCATAGGACAGAACACTGAAGCTTTCTTT.

The chain combines TRBV7-9 with TRBJ1-1, with 7 bases that match TRBD1. The trim removed 2 bases at V and 1 base at J, leaving 16 bases unmatched. The germline CDR1 and CDR2 sequences are SEHNR and FQNEAQ (reference sequence). CDR3 length: 19 residues. The CDR3 DNA is TGTGCCAGCAGCTTACTTAAAATGGACAGGCAAAGGGGGAACACTGAAGCTTTCTTT. Encoded protein: CASSLLKMDRQRGNTEAFF.

This clone was counted only a few times. The genes are TRBV15 and TRBJ2-7; possibly TRBD1 for D (7 bases). Germline V gene sequence: CDR1 LNHNV, CDR2 YYDKDF (reference sequence). CDR3 length equals 14 residues. V shed 4 bases and J shed 7 bases, with 17 bases lying between them. The CDR3 coding sequence is TGTGCCACCAGCACACGAACGACAGGGAGGGAGCAGTACTTC. As protein: CATSTRTTGREQYF.

The chain joins TRBV18 to TRBJ1-4; D unresolved. CDR1 KGHSH and CDR2 LQKENI come from the germline V gene. V shed 3 bases and J shed 7 bases, with 18 bases lying between them. The CDR3 length is 16 residues. DNA for the CDR3: TGTGCCAGCTCACCGCCGAAGAGTGGGTGGAGTGAAAAACTGTTTTTT. Translating gives CASSPPKSGWSEKLFF.

This clone came up once. The J gene is TRBJ1-2, the V gene TRBV27; 11 bases are a match to TRBD1. With V trimmed by 3 bases and J by 8 bases, 2 bases remained unmatched. This CDR3 comprises 13 residues. Germline V CDR1 and CDR2: MNHEY, SMNVEV (reference sequence). CDR3 sequence (DNA): TGTGCCAGCAGTTTGGGGACAGGGGGAGGCTACACCTTC. It translates to CASSLGTGGGYTF.

The chain links TRBV30 to TRBJ2-7; the D is unclear. This CDR3 region has 13 residues. Germline CDR1 is GTSNPN and CDR2 is SVGIG (reference sequence). V lost 8 bases and J lost 0, with 14 bases in between. The CDR3 DNA follows: TGTGCCCTGGAAACTTGGAGCTCCTACGAGCAGTACTTC. Protein product: CALETWSSYEQYF.

The chain is built from TRBV6-6 and TRBJ1-3; tentatively, D is TRBD1 (5 bases). Trimming removed 2 bases at V and 4 bases at J, with 12 bases between. CDR3 length: 15 residues. Germline CDR1 MNHNY, CDR2 SVGAGI (reference sequence). The CDR3 bases are TGTGCCAGCAGTTACGATAGGGGCGGCGGAAACACCATATATTTT. Encoded protein: CASSYDRGGGNTIYF.

The chain recombines TRBV6-5 with TRBJ2-7, with TRBD2 matching over 13 bases. In germline, CDR1 is MNHEY, CDR2 SVGAGI. The J segment lost 4 bases and the V segment lost 4 bases, leaving 7 bases of the junction unmatched. CDR3 size: 16 residues. CDR3 region: CASSWTSGRTAYEQYF. The CDR3 coding sequence is TGTGCCAGCAGTTGGACTAGCGGGAGAACAGCTTACGAGCAGTACTTC.

The rearrangement joins TRBV6-2 or TRBV6-3 to TRBJ1-2; maybe TRBD1 (5 bases). CDR1 is MNHEY, CDR2 SVGEGT, per germline. V was cut by 5 bases and J by 4 bases, with 14 bases left in between. This CDR3 is 14 amino acids long. For the CDR3, the DNA is TGTGCCAGCAGTACTGAACAGGCCCGCTATGGCTACACCTTC. Translation gives CASSTEQARYGYTF.

This clone was counted a few times. At one end, the junction sequence differs from germline, possibly due to a read error. The chain recombines TRBV11-2 with TRBJ1-2; D gene ambiguous. The CDR3 spans 14 residues. Germline V CDR1 and CDR2: SGHAT, FQNNGV. CDR3 protein: CASLPGSSNYGYTF. The CDR3, as DNA: TGCGCCAGCCTACCGGGTTCCTCAAACTATGGCTACACCTTC.

The V gene is TRBV7-9, the J gene TRBJ2-5, with 14 bases aligning to TRBD2. Germline V gene sequence: CDR1 SEHNR, CDR2 FQNEAQ (reference sequence). The CDR3 consists of 15 residues. Trimming at V came to 5 bases and at J to 4 bases, leaving 3 bases not matched to a gene. The CDR3 coding sequence is TGTGCCAGCAGCCTGGGACTAGCGGGAGCAGAGACCCAGTACTTC. Protein: CASSLGLAGAETQYF.

The chain couples TRBV6-5 to TRBJ1-1, with D uncertain. Trimming shortened V by 1 base and J by 5 bases, and 8 bases separated the two germline ends. There are 13 residues in the CDR3. Germline assignment: CDR1 MNHEY and CDR2 SVGAGI. CDR3: CASSYFRGTEAFF. CDR3 DNA sequence: TGTGCCAGCAGTTACTTCCGGGGAACTGAAGCTTTCTTT.

V usage is TRBV11-2 and J usage is TRBJ2-1, with TRBD2 matching 7 bases. The CDR3 contains 15 residues. Germline loops: CDR1 SGHAT, CDR2 FQNNGV. The ends lost 6 bases at V and 5 bases at J; junction bases unmatched: 10. The CDR3 DNA reads TGTGCCAGCAGACTAGCGTACGGGAACGACAATGAGCAGTTCTTC. It is translated as CASRLAYGNDNEQFF. Full variable domain (outside the CDR3, taken from reference TRBV11-2 and TRBJ2-1): EAGVAQSPRYKIIEKRQSVAFWCNPISGHATLYWYQQILGQGPKLLIQFQNNGVVDDSQLPKDRFSAERLKGVDSTLKIQPAKLEDSAVYLCASRLAYGNDNEQFFGPGTRLTVL.